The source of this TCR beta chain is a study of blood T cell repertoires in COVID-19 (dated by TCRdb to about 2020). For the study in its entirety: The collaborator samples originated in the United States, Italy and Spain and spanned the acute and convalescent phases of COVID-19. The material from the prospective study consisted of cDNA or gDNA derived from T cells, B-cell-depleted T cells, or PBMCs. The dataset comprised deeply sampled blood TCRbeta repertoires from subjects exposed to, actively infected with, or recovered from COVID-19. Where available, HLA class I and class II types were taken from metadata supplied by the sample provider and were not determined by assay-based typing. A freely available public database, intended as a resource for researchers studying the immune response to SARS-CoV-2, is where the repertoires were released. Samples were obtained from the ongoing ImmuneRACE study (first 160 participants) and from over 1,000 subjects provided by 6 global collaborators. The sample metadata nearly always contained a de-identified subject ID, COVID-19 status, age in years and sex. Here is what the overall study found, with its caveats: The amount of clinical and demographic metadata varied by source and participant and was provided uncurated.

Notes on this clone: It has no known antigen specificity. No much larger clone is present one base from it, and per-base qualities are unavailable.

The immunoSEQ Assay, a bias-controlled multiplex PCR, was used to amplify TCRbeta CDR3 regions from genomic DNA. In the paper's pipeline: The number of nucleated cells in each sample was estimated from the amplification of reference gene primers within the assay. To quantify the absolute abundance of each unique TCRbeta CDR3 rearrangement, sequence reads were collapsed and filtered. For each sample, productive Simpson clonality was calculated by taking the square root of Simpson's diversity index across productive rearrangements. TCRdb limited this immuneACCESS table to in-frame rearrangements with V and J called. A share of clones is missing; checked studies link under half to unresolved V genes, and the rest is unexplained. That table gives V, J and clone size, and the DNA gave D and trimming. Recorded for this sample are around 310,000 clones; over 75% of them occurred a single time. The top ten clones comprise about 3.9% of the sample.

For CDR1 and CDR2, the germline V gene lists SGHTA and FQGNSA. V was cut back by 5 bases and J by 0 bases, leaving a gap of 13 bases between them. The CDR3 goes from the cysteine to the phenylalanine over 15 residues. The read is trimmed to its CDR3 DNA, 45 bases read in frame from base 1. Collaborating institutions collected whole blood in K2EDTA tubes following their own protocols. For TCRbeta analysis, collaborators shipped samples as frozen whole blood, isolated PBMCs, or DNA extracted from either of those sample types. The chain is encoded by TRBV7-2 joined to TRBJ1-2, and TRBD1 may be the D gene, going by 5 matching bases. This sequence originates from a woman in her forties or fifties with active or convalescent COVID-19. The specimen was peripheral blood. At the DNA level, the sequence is TGTGCCAGCAGCCCGAAAAGGGGTCCTAACTATGGCTACACCTTC. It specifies CASSPKRGPNYGYTF.